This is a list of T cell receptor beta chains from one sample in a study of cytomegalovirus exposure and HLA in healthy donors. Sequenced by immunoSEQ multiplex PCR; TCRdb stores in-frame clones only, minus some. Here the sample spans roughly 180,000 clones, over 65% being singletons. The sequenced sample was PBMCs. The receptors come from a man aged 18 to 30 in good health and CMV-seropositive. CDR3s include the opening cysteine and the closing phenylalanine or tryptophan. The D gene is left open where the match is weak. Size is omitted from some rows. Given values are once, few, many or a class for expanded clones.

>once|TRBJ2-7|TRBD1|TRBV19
TGTGCCAGTAGTCGGGACAGAAGCTCCTACGAGCAGTACTTC
CASSRDRSSYEQYF
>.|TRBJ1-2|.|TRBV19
TGTGCCAGTAGATCACAGGGAGTCGTCGGTCGGGACTATGGCTACACCTTC
CASRSQGVVGRDYGYTF
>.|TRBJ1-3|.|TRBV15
TGTGCCACCAGCAGAGATACGGACAGCTCTGGAAACACCATATATTTT
CATSRDTDSSGNTIYF
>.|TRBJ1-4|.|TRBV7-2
TGTGCCAGCAGCTTAGCGGGGAGCGGGGACGAAAAACTGTTTTTT
CASSLAGSGDEKLFF
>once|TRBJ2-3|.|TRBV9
TGTGCCAGCAGCACTCCCGTCGAGGGTGCCACAGATACGCAGTATTTT
CASSTPVEGATDTQYF
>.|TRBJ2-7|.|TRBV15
TGTGCCACCAGCAGAGCAATTGGCATTGGCTCCTACGAGCAGTACTTC
CATSRAIGIGSYEQYF
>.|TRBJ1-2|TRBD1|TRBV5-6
TGTGCCAGCAGCCCGGGGACAGGGGGCGATGGCTACACCTTC
CASSPGTGGDGYTF
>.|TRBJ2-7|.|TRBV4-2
TGTGCCAGCAGCCAAGATACGAAGCGTCCGACCTACGAGCAGTACTTC
CASSQDTKRPTYEQYF
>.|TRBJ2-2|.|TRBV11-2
TGTGCCAGCAGCTTCAGGGCGAACACCGGGGAGCTGTTTTTT
CASSFRANTGELFF
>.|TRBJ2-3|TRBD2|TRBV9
TGTGCCAGCAGCGTAGAGGTCCCTAGCGGGAGGGGTACAGATACGCAGTATTTT
CASSVEVPSGRGTDTQYF
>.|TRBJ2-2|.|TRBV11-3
TGTGCCAGCAGCTTAGTTCTCACCGGGGAGCTGTTTTTT
CASSLVLTGELFF
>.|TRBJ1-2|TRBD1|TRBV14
TGTGCCAGCAGCCAAGAGGGCGCCGGGACAGTCAAGGGGGGCTACACCTTC
CASSQEGAGTVKGGYTF
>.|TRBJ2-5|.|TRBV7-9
TGTGCCAGCAGCCTCACCCGGGGACGCAGGGGAGAGACCCAGTACTTC
CASSLTRGRRGETQYF
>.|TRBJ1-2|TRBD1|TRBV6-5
TGTGCCAGCAGTTACTTCAGATCCGGGACAGGGATGGGCTACACCTTC
CASSYFRSGTGMGYTF
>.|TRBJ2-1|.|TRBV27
TGTGCCAGCAGGGAACTAGCCTACAATGAGCAGTTCTTC
CASRELAYNEQFF
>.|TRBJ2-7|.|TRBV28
TGTGCCAGCAGTTCCGGGATACGCGGGGAGCAGTACTTC
CASSSGIRGEQYF
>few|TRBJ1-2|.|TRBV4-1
TGCGCCAGCAGCCCCCGGGAGAGGGGAGAGTACTATGGCTACACCTTC
CASSPRERGEYYGYTF
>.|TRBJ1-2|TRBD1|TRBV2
TGTGCCAGCAGCTTAGGTTCCTGGGACAGGTCTGGCTACACCTTC
CASSLGSWDRSGYTF
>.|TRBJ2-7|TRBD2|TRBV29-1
TGCAGCGTTGTTGGGGCGAGCGGGATCATCATCGAGCAGTACTTC
CSVVGASGIIIEQYF
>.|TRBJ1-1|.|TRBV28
TGTGCCAGCCCCGGGGGACTTGGGACTGAAGCTTTCTTT
CASPGGLGTEAFF
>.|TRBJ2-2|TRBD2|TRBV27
TGTGCCAGCAGTACCCCCGGGACTAGTGGGACCGGGGAGCTGTTTTTT
CASSTPGTSGTGELFF
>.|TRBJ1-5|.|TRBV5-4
TGTGCCAGCAGCTTGGGAGGGCGCCGGGATCAGCCCCAGCATTTT
CASSLGGRRDQPQHF
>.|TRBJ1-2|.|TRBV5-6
TGTGCCAGCAGCTTAAGGACAGCACCGATCACTAACTATGGCTACACCTTC
CASSLRTAPITNYGYTF
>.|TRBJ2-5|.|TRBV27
TGTGCCAGCAGTTCCACCCGAGTGGAGACCCAGTACTTC
CASSSTRVETQYF
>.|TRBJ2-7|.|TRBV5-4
TGTGCCAGCAGCTTGGATGGAGGGTCGGCCGAGCAGTACTTC
CASSLDGGSAEQYF
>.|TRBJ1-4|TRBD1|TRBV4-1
TGCGCCAGCAGCCAAGGGGACAGGGCCAACAATGAAAAACTGTTTTTT
CASSQGDRANNEKLFF
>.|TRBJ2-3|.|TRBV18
TGTGCCAGCTCACCCCCTACCTGGGATACGCAGTATTTT
CASSPPTWDTQYF
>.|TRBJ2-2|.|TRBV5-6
TGTGCCAGCAGCTTGGGCTGGCCACCCAGCACCGGGGAGCTGTTTTTT
CASSLGWPPSTGELFF
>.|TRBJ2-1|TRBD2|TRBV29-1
TGCAGCGTTGAAAAGCGACTAGCGGATAATGAGCAGTTCTTC
CSVEKRLADNEQFF
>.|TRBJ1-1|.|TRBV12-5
TGTGCTAGTGGTTCGAGGGGGGGGCAGGACACTGAAGCTTTCTTT
CASGSRGGQDTEAFF
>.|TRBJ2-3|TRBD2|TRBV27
TGTGCCGCAAAACCTCTAGCGGGAGGGAGCACAGATACGCAGTATTTT
CAAKPLAGGSTDTQYF
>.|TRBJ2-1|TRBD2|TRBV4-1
TGCGCCAGCAGCCCAAGCTGGACTAGCGGCAATGAGCAGTTCTTC
CASSPSWTSGNEQFF
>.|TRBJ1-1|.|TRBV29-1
TGCAGCGTTGAGGGCAGGGTTTCGACTGAAGCTTTCTTT
CSVEGRVSTEAFF
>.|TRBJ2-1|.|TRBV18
TGTGCCAGCTCACCACCCCAGGGCTCCTACAATGAGCAGTTCTTC
CASSPPQGSYNEQFF
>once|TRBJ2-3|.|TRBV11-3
TGTGCCAGCAGCTTAGCCCCTGCAGATACGCAGTATTTT
CASSLAPADTQYF
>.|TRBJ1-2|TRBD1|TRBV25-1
TGTGCCAGCAGGGTAAGGCGGGACAGTCTCCTCTATGGCTACACCTTC
CASRVRRDSLLYGYTF
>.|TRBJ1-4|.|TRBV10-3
TGTGCCATCAGTGAGTCGACAGAAAAACTGTTTTTT
CAISESTEKLFF
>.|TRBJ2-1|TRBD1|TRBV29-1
TGCAGCGTTGACCGGAGGGACAGGAGCTCCTACAATGAGCAGTTCTTC
CSVDRRDRSSYNEQFF
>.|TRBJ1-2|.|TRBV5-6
TGTGCCAGCAGCTTGGCAGGGGAGCATGGCTACACCTTC
CASSLAGEHGYTF
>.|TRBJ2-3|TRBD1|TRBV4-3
TGCGCCAGCAGCCAGGAAAGGGACAGAGCCACAGATACGCAGTATTTT
CASSQERDRATDTQYF
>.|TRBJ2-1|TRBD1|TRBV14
TGTGCCAGCAGCCCCAGACAGGGGTTCAACAATGAGCAGTTCTTC
CASSPRQGFNNEQFF
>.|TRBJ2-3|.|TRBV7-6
TGTGCCAGCAGCTTAGATCTAGCAACAGATACGCAGTATTTT
CASSLDLATDTQYF
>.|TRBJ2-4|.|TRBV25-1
TGTGCCAGCAGTGAATATCACACAGGGCCACTAGCCAAAAACATTCAGTACTTC
CASSEYHTGPLAKNIQYF
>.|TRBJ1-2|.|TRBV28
TGTGCCAGCAGTCCCTACCTCAGGAGGGTGTATGGCTACACCTTC
CASSPYLRRVYGYTF
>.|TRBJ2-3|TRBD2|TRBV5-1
TGCGCCAGCAGCCCGGAAGGACTAGCAGACACAGATACGCAGTATTTT
CASSPEGLADTDTQYF
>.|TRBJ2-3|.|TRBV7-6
TGTGCCAGCAGCCCACCGACAACAGATACGCAGTATTTT
CASSPPTTDTQYF
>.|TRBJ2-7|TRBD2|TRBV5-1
TGCGCCAGCAGCCCGGGACTAGCGGGAGGGGGCTCCTACGAGCAGTACTTC
CASSPGLAGGGSYEQYF
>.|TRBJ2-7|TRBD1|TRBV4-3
TGCGCCAGCAGCCAATGGGGACAGGTAGATAACGAGCAGTACTTC
CASSQWGQVDNEQYF